This T cell receptor beta chain was recorded in a study of control samples from healthy donors and cancer patients. V was clipped by 1 base and J by 5 bases, with 11 bases between them. Germline-derived CDR1 and CDR2 are LGHNA and YSLEER. The CDR3 runs to 14 residues. Some clones are missing from TCRdb's copy, which holds only in-frame ones; the method was immunoSEQ multiplex PCR. The table shows roughly 40,000 clones, with around four fifths occurring only once. The gene calls are TRBV4-3 and TRBJ2-5; D is uncertain. The TCR originated in a man aged 60-69 years in good health. Sequencing input: blood. The CDR3 nucleotides read TGCGCCAGCAGCCAAGTTGGCAGCCCCGAGACCCAGTACTTC. This codes for CASSQVGSPETQYF.